Below are 5 T cell receptor beta chains sequenced from a single sample in a study of long-term antiretroviral therapy in people with HIV. Sequencing used immunoSEQ v3.0 at survey level. Only in-frame clones appear in the TCRdb table, and some are missing; sequencing was by immunoSEQ multiplex PCR. The sample shows about 20,000 clones, just under 80% of them seen only once. The sample here was unsorted PBMCs, taken 0.3 years after starting antiretroviral therapy. These receptor sequences come from a woman in her 50s with HIV.

The chain recombines TRBV19 with TRBJ1-5; unclear D gene. Germline CDR1 LNHDA, CDR2 SQIVND (reference sequence). The CDR3 runs to 13 residues. Trimming pared 10 bases from V and 4 bases from J, leaving 14 bases between. The CDR3: CANQSQRNQPQHF. In DNA, the CDR3 is TGTGCCAACCAAAGCCAGCGAAATCAGCCCCAGCATTTT.

This clone occurred once. The chain has TRBV7-9 and TRBJ2-1; no clear D gene. The V end was cut by 5 bases, the J end by 12 bases, with 11 bases between. This CDR3 is built from 11 residues. Germline-derived CDR1 and CDR2 are SEHNR and FQNEAQ (reference sequence). The CDR3: CASSPDWRQFF. CDR3 nucleotide sequence: TGTGCCAGCAGCCCAGACTGGAGGCAGTTCTTC. Looking up the rest from reference TRBV7-9 and TRBJ2-1 gives the full variable domain: DTGVSQNPRHKITKRGQNVTFRCDPISEHNRLYWYRQTLGQGPEFLTYFQNEAQLEKSRLLSDRFSAERPKGSFSTLEIQRTEQGDSAMYLCASSPDWRQFFGPGTRLTVL.

The DNA for the CDR3 is TGCGCCAGCAGCGCCGGGACAGGGTTTAAGGACACCGGGGAGCTGTTTTTT. Translating gives CASSAGTGFKDTGELFF. The V call is TRBV5-1, the J call TRBJ2-2; 9 nucleotides match TRBD1. Germline V gives CDR1 SGHRS, CDR2 YFSETQ. CDR3 length: 17 amino acids. Germline trimming cut 4 bases from V and 3 bases from J; bases unmatched to any gene: 10.

This clone was seen just once. V is TRBV27 and J is TRBJ1-2; D may be TRBD1 (6 bases). The germline V gene encodes CDR1 MNHEY and CDR2 SMNVEV (reference sequence). V dropped 0 bases and J dropped 5 bases, with 10 bases sitting between them. The CDR3 spans 14 residues. CDR3 loop: CASSLSQGRYGYTF. For the CDR3, the DNA is TGTGCCAGCAGTTTATCGCAGGGGCGGTATGGCTACACCTTC.

V gene TRBV5-1 combines with J gene TRBJ2-5, with a weak D call TRBD1 (6 bases). V dropped 4 bases and J dropped 0 bases, with 13 bases sitting between them. This CDR3 has 15 residues. Germline lookup yields CDR1 SGHRS and CDR2 YFSETQ. As DNA, the CDR3 is TGCGCCAGCAGCGCGAATACAGGGCACCAAGAGACCCAGTACTTC. Protein: CASSANTGHQETQYF.